This T cell receptor (beta chain) emerged from a study of T cells in Graves' hyperthyroidism and ophthalmopathy. CDR3 size: 15 residues. Germline V gene data show CDR1 as KGHDR and CDR2 as SFDVKD. V dropped 3 bases and J dropped 4 bases, with 13 bases sitting between them. The investigators amplified TCR beta CDR3 regions from RNA transcripts. RT-PCR in the first round (using the HTBI primer set) targeted the TCR CDR3. MiXCR, run by TCRdb on the multiplex PCR reads, gives a single entry per CDR3 protein. The table has around 390,000 distinct CDR3 sequences, about 14% seen once. This receptor was taken from a woman aged 30 to 39 with Graves' ophthalmopathy. The sequenced sample was blood. The chain joins TRBV24-1 to TRBJ2-3; D gene unclear. CDR3 in amino acids: CATSDTSWGSDTQYF. Here the CDR3 DNA reads TGTGCCACCAGTGATACCTCGTGGGGTTCAGATACGCAGTATTTT.